These T cell receptor beta chains were read from a single sample in a study of T-cell reconstitution after alpha-beta-depleted transplantation in children. TCRdb fed the PCR reads into MiXCR, producing one record per CDR3 protein. In the table there are roughly 670,000 distinct CDR3 sequences, roughly 13% of which are singletons. The sample was PBMCs, taken before TCRalphabeta/CD19-depleted stem cell transplant. Every receptor here comes from a girl between 2 and 10 years old with congenital amegakaryocytic thrombocytopenia, due to receive a stem cell transplant. The CDR3 runs from the conserved cysteine through the conserved F or W. A D gene is named only where the DNA matches it firmly. The size field is filled for only some rows; it gives once, few, many or a size class.

d_gene	v_gene	j_gene	abundance	CDR3aa	CDR3nt
NA	TRBV5-1	TRBJ2-7	few	CASSLDLPVPGAPYEQYF	TGCGCCAGCAGCTTGGATCTCCCCGTACCGGGAGCACCCTACGAGCAGTACTTC
NA	TRBV10-3	TRBJ2-2	many	CAVLGQFGTGELFF	TGTGCCGTACTCGGCCAATTCGGCACCGGGGAGCTGTTTTTT
TRBD1	TRBV7-2	TRBJ2-1	NA	CASSLGARDRRFF	TGTGCCAGCAGCTTAGGGGCTCGGGACAGAAGGTTCTTC
NA	TRBV5-1	TRBJ2-1	many	CASSLAEVYNEQFF	TGCGCCAGCAGCTTGGCGGAAGTCTACAATGAGCAGTTCTTC
TRBD2	TRBV20-1	TRBJ2-1	many	CSAKTSGRSGEQFF	TGCAGTGCTAAGACTAGCGGGAGATCCGGTGAGCAGTTCTTC
TRBD2	TRBV3-1	TRBJ2-7	NA	CACSQEMLAGSEQYF	TGTGCCTGCAGCCAAGAGATGCTAGCGGGATCCGAGCAGTACTTC
TRBD1	TRBV20-1	TRBJ1-4	many	CSASLSGGWSNEKLFF	TGCAGTGCTAGTCTGTCAGGGGGTTGGTCTAATGAAAAACTGTTTTTT
NA	TRBV6-1	TRBJ2-2	many	CASKVQGSAGELFF	TGTGCCAGCAAGGTCCAGGGGTCGGCCGGGGAGCTGTTTTTT
TRBD1	TRBV5-1	TRBJ1-4	many	CASSWTGSNEKLFF	TGCGCCAGCTCGTGGACAGGGAGTAATGAAAAACTGTTTTTT
TRBD2	TRBV12-3/TRBV12-4	TRBJ2-3	NA	CASSFAGAGDTQYF	TGTGCCAGCAGTTTTGCGGGAGCGGGAGATACGCAGTATTTT
NA	TRBV12-3/TRBV12-4	TRBJ2-2	many	CASSFWQGGDTGELFF	TGTGCCAGCAGTTTTTGGCAGGGGGGAGACACCGGGGAGCTGTTTTTT
TRBD2	TRBV7-3	TRBJ2-3	many	CASSLRPMTSGRVSTDTQYF	TGTGCCAGCAGCTTACGGCCGATGACTAGCGGGAGGGTTAGCACAGATACGCAGTATTTT
TRBD2	TRBV12-3/TRBV12-4	TRBJ2-5	few	CASSPLTSGGRETQYF	TGTGCCAGCAGTCCCCTTACTAGCGGGGGAAGAGAGACCCAGTACTTC
NA	TRBV4-2	TRBJ2-7	many	CASSQEASAFSYEQYF	TGTGCCAGCAGCCAAGAAGCGTCGGCTTTCTCCTACGAGCAGTACTTC
NA	TRBV20-1	TRBJ2-3	NA	CSAMGGRTDTQYF	TGCAGTGCTATGGGGGGAAGAACAGATACGCAGTATTTT
NA	TRBV6-1	TRBJ1-3	many	CASSVGGNSGNTIYF	TGTGCCAGCAGTGTCGGAGGAAACTCTGGAAACACCATATATTTT
NA	TRBV29-1	TRBJ2-2	many	CSVDGEAGELFF	TGCAGCGTTGACGGGGAAGCCGGGGAGCTGTTTTTT
TRBD1	TRBV9	TRBJ1-1	NA	CASSQRMGQTNTEAFF	TGTGCCAGCAGCCAACGGATGGGACAGACGAACACTGAAGCTTTCTTT
TRBD1	TRBV12-3/TRBV12-4	TRBJ2-5	NA	CAILTGRKTQYF	TGTGCCATCCTGACAGGGCGGAAGACCCAGTACTTC
TRBD2	TRBV5-1	TRBJ2-1	many	CASSFGLGAYNEQFF	TGCGCCAGCAGCTTCGGACTAGGGGCCTACAATGAGCAGTTCTTC
NA	TRBV30	TRBJ2-3	NA	CAWKRGATDTQYF	TGTGCCTGGAAGAGAGGGGCCACAGATACGCAGTATTTT
NA	TRBV7-8	TRBJ2-2	NA	CASSFHTGELFF	TGTGCCAGCAGCTTCCACACCGGGGAGCTGTTTTTT
NA	TRBV20-1	TRBJ1-2	NA	CSARSLSANYGYTF	TGCAGTGCTAGGTCTTTGTCCGCTAACTATGGCTACACCTTC
TRBD1	TRBV29-1	TRBJ2-1	NA	CSESRGSSYNEQFF	TGCAGTGAGTCCAGGGGGAGCTCCTACAATGAGCAGTTCTTC
TRBD1	TRBV20-1	TRBJ2-3	many	CSARDLDRASTDTQYF	TGCAGTGCTAGAGATCTCGACAGGGCTAGCACAGATACGCAGTATTTT
TRBD2	TRBV7-8	TRBJ2-3	many	CASSHLDSGRTDTQYF	TGTGCCAGCAGCCACCTCGATAGCGGGAGAACAGATACGCAGTATTTT
NA	TRBV19	TRBJ2-3	once	CASKNTDTQYF	TGTGCCAGTAAGAACACAGATACGCAGTATTTT
TRBD1	TRBV5-1	TRBJ1-1	many	CASSLGGQERAFF	TGCGCCAGCAGCTTGGGGGGACAGGAAAGAGCTTTCTTT
NA	TRBV19	TRBJ2-7	NA	CASTSPWLTSYEQYF	TGTGCCAGTACCTCCCCATGGCTGACCTCCTACGAGCAGTACTTC
TRBD2	TRBV7-8	TRBJ2-7	many	CASSATSGIIVEQYF	TGTGCCAGCAGCGCGACTAGCGGGATTATAGTCGAGCAGTACTTC
TRBD1	TRBV5-1	TRBJ1-2	many	CASSLGPGQGTGYTF	TGCGCCAGCAGCTTGGGCCCGGGACAGGGTACGGGCTACACCTTC
TRBD2	TRBV20-1	TRBJ2-1	NA	CSARVGPGLAGGISYNEQFF	TGCAGTGCTAGAGTGGGACCGGGACTAGCGGGAGGAATCTCCTACAATGAGCAGTTCTTC
TRBD2	TRBV29-1	TRBJ2-1	NA	CSVRLPSGGLAGVNEQFF	TGCAGCGTCAGACTGCCCTCAGGGGGACTAGCGGGAGTGAATGAGCAGTTCTTC
NA	TRBV7-9	TRBJ2-2	few	CASSPDSNSGELFF	TGTGCCAGCAGCCCGGACAGCAACTCCGGGGAGCTGTTTTTT
NA	TRBV7-6	TRBJ2-7	NA	CASSPVWERGEQYF	TGTGCCAGCAGCCCCGTCTGGGAGCGTGGCGAGCAGTACTTC
NA	TRBV5-1	TRBJ2-3	many	CASSFDGGRGTLQYF	TGCGCCAGCAGCTTCGATGGGGGACGCGGAACGTTACAGTATTTT
NA	TRBV27	TRBJ2-3	once	CASSLSVREEYF	TGTGCCAGCAGTTTATCCGTCCGGGAAGAGTATTTT
NA	TRBV5-1	TRBJ1-2	NA	CASSLEAGAYGYTF	TGCGCCAGCAGCTTGGAGGCAGGGGCGTATGGCTACACCTTC
TRBD1	TRBV20-1	TRBJ2-1	NA	CSANPRGQGAFYNEQFF	TGCAGTGCTAACCCAAGGGGACAGGGGGCGTTCTACAATGAGCAGTTCTTC
TRBD2	TRBV4-1	TRBJ2-7	many	CASSSRTSGTIYEQYF	TGCGCCAGCAGCTCGCGGACTAGCGGGACCATATACGAGCAGTACTTC
NA	TRBV6-1	TRBJ1-5	NA	CASRTTGTFSNQPQHF	TGTGCCAGCAGAACGACCGGGACTTTTAGCAATCAGCCCCAGCATTTT
NA	TRBV20-1	TRBJ2-5	many	CSATGTEETQYF	TGCAGTGCAACCGGGACGGAAGAGACCCAGTACTTC
NA	TRBV9	TRBJ2-1	many	CASSARVSYNEQFF	TGTGCCAGCAGCGCCAGGGTTTCCTACAATGAGCAGTTCTTC
TRBD2	TRBV10-3	TRBJ2-7	many	CATKLAGSYEQYF	TGTGCCACCAAACTAGCGGGAAGCTACGAGCAGTACTTC
NA	TRBV2	TRBJ2-5	few	CASMDRRVQETQYF	TGTGCCAGCATGGATCGCCGGGTTCAGGAGACCCAGTACTTC
TRBD2	TRBV5-1	TRBJ2-2	few	CASSSGLAGAPGELFF	TGCGCCAGCAGCTCAGGACTAGCGGGAGCCCCCGGGGAGCTGTTTTTT